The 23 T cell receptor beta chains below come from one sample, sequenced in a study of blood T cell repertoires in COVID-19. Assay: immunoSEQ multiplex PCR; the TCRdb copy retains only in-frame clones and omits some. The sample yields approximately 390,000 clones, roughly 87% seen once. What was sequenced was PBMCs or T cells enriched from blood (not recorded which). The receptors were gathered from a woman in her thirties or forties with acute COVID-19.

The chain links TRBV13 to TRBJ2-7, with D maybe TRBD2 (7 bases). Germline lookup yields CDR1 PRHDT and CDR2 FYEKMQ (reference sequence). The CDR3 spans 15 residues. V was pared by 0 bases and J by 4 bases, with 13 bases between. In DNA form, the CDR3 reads TGTGCCAGCAGCTTAGGCTTAGGGGGGGATTACGAGCAGTACTTC. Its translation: CASSLGLGGDYEQYF.

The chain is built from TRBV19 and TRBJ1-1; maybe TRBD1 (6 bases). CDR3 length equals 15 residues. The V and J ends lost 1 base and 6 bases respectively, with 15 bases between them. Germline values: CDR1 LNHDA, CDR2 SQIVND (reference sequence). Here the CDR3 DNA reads TGTGCCAGTAGTATAGGCGAGGGCGGGGGGCCTGAAGCTTTCTTT. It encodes CASSIGEGGGPEAFF.

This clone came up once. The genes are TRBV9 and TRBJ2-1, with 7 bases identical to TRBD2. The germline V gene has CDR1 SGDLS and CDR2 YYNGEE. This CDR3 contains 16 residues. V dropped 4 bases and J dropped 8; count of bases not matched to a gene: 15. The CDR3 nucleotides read TGTGCCAGCAGCCCTGGGGGGGACCCTTACCCCCATGAGCAGTTCTTC. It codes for CASSPGGDPYPHEQFF.

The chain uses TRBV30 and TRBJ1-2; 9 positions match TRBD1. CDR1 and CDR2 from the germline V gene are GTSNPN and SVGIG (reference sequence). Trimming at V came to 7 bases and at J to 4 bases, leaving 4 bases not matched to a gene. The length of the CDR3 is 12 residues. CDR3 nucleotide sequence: TGTGCCTTCCTGACAGGGGGCTATGGCTACACCTTC. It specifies CAFLTGGYGYTF.

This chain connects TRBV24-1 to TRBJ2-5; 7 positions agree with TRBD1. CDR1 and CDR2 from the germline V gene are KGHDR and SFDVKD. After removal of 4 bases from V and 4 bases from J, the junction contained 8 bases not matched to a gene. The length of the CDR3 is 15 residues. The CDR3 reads CATSDPTGNGETQYF. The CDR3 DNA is TGTGCCACCAGTGACCCGACAGGGAACGGAGAGACCCAGTACTTC.

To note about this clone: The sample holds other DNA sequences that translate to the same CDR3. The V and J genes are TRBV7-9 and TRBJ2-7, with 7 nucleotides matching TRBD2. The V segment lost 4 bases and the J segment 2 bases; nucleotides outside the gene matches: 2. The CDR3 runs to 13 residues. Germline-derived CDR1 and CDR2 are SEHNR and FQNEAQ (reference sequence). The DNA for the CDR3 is TGTGCCAGCAGCTCTGGGACTACCTACGAGCAGTACTTC. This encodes CASSSGTTYEQYF.

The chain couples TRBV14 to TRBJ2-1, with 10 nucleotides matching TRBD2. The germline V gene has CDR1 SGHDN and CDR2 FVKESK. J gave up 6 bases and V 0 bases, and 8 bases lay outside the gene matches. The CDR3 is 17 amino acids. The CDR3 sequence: CASSQDLGSGGSNEQFF. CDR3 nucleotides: TGTGCCAGCAGCCAAGATTTGGGTAGCGGGGGGAGCAATGAGCAGTTCTTC.

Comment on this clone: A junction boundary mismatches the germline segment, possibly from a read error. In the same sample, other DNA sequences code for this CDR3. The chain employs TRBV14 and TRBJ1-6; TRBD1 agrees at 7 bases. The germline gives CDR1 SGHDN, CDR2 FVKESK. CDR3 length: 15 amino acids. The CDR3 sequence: CASSQGGTASSPLHF. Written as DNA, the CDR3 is TGTGCCAGCAGCCAAGGGGGGACAGCCTCCTCACCTCTCCACTTT.

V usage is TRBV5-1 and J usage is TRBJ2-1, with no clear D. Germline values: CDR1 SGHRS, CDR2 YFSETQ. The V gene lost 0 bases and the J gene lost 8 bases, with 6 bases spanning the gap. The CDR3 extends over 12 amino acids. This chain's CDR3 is CASSLASHEQFF. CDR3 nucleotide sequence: TGCGCCAGCAGCTTGGCAAGCCATGAGCAGTTCTTC.

CDR3 loop: CASSLSDRVDYGYTF. CDR3 bases: TGTGCCAGCAGCTTGTCTGACAGGGTGGACTATGGCTACACCTTC. V gene TRBV5-6 combines with J gene TRBJ1-2; 7 bases are shared with TRBD1. From germline, CDR1 is SGHDT and CDR2 YYEEEE. This CDR3 region has 15 residues. J lost 3 bases, V lost 1 base, and 6 bases had no gene match.

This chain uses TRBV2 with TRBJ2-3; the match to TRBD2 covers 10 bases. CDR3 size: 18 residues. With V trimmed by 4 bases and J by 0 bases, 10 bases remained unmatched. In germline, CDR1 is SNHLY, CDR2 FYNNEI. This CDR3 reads CASSAPSGGPVSTDTQYF. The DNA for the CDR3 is TGTGCCAGCAGTGCCCCTAGCGGGGGCCCTGTAAGCACAGATACGCAGTATTTT.

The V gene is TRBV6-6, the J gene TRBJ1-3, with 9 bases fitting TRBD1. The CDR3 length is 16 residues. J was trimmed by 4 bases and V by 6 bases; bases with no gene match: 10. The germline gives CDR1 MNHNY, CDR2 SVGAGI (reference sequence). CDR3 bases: TGTGCCAGCAGCCGATCGTATGGACAGGGGGGAAACACCATATATTTT. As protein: CASSRSYGQGGNTIYF.

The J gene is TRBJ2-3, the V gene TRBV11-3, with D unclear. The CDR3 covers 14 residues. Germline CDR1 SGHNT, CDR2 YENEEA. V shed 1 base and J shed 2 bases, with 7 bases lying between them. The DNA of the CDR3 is TGTGCCAGCAGCTTAGTTACAGACACAGATACGCAGTATTTT. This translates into CASSLVTDTDTQYF.

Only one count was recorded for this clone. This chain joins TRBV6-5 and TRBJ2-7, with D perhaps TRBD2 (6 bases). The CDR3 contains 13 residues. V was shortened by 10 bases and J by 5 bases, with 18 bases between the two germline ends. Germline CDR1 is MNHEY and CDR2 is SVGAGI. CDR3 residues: CATMMWGENEQYF. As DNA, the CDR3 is TGTGCCACCATGATGTGGGGGGAGAACGAGCAGTACTTC.

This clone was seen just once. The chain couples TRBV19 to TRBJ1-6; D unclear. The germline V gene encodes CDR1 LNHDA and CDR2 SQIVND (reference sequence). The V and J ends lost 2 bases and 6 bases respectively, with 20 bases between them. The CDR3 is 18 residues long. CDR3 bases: TGTGCCAGTAGTATATCCCCCTTGGGAGGCGACCTTAATTCACCCCTCCACTTT. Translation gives CASSISPLGGDLNSPLHF. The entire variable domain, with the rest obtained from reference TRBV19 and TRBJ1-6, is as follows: DGGITQSPKYLFRKEGQNVTLSCEQNLNHDAMYWYRQDPGQGLRLIYYSQIVNDFQKGDIAEGYSVSREKKESFPLTVTSAQKNPTAFYLCASSISPLGGDLNSPLHFGNGTRLTVT.

CDR3 loop: CASSFQRTGQGASPLHF. CDR3 nucleotides: TGTGCCAGCAGCTTTCAACGAACCGGACAGGGCGCTTCACCCCTCCACTTT. The rearrangement joins TRBV13 to TRBJ1-6; the match to TRBD1 covers 8 bases. Per germline, CDR1 PRHDT and CDR2 FYEKMQ (reference sequence). J lost 9 bases, V lost 3 bases, and 13 bases had no gene match. The CDR3 spans 17 residues. The variable domain in full, with the rest retrieved from reference TRBV13 and TRBJ1-6, is AAGVIQSPRHLIKEKRETATLKCYPIPRHDTVYWYQQGPGQDPQFLISFYEKMQSDKGSIPDRFSAQQFSDYHSELNMSSLELGDSALYFCASSFQRTGQGASPLHFGNGTRLTVT.

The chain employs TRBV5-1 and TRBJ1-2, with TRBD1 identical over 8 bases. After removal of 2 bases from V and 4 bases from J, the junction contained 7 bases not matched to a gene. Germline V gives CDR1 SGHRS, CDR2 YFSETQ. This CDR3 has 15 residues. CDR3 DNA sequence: TGCGCCAGCAGCTTTCCCGGGACAGGCCGCTATGGCTACACCTTC. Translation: CASSFPGTGRYGYTF. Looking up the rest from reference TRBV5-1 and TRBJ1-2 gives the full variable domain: KAGVTQTPRYLIKTRGQQVTLSCSPISGHRSVSWYQQTPGQGLQFLFEYFSETQRNKGNFPGRFSGRQFSNSRSEMNVSTLELGDSALYLCASSFPGTGRYGYTFGSGTRLTVV.

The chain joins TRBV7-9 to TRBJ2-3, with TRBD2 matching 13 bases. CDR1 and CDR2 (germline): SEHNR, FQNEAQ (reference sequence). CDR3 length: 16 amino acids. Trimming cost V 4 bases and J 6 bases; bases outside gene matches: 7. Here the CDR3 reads CASSSRLAGGSDTQYF. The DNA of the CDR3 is TGTGCCAGCAGCTCCCGACTAGCGGGGGGTAGCGATACGCAGTATTTT.

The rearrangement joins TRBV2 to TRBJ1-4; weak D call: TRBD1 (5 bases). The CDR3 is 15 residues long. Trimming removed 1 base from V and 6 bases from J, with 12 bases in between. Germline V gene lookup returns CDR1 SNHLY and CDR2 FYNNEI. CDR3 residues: CASSEVAGRDEKLFF. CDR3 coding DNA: TGTGCCAGCAGTGAAGTAGCGGGGCGAGATGAAAAACTGTTTTTT.

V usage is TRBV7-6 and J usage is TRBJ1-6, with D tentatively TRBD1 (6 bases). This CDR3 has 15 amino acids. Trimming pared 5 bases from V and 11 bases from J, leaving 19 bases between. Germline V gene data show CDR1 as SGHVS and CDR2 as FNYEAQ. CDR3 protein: CASSPAAGVRAPLHF. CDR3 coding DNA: TGTGCCAGCAGCCCGGCTGCAGGGGTCCGAGCACCCCTCCACTTT.

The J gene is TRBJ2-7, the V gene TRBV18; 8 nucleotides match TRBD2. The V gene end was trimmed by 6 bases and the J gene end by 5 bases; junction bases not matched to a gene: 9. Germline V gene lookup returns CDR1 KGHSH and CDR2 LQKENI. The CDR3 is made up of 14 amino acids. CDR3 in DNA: TGTGCCAGCTCCCCTCAAGCGGGGGATAACGAGCAGTACTTC. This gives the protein CASSPQAGDNEQYF.

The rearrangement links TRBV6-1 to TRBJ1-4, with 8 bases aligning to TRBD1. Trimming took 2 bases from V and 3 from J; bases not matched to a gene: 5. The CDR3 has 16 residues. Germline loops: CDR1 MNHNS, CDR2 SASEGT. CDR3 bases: TGTGCCAGCAGTGAACCAGGACAGGGAGCTAATGAAAAACTGTTTTTT. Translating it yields CASSEPGQGANEKLFF.

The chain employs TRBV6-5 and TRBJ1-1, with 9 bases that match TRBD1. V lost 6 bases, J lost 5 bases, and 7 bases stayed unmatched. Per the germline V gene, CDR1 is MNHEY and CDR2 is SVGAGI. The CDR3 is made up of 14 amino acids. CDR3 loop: CASRTRQGETEAFF. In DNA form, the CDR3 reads TGTGCCAGCAGGACCAGACAGGGGGAGACTGAAGCTTTCTTT.